This is a list of T cell receptor beta chains from one sample in a study of cytomegalovirus exposure and HLA in healthy donors. Method: immunoSEQ multiplex PCR; TCRdb's copy keeps in-frame clones and lacks some. The listing contains 55,000 to 70,000 clones. The specimen sequenced was PBMCs. These TCRs come from a female donor in good health and CMV-seropositive. Each CDR3 is given with its conserved first and last residue. D genes are given only for firm matches.

>TRBV10-1|NA|TRBJ2-3
CASRVISRQDNTQYF
TGCGCCAGCAGGGTAATTAGCCGCCAAGATAATACGCAGTATTTT
>TRBV6-5|TRBD2|TRBJ2-3
CASSTTSGNTQYF
TGTGCCAGCAGTACGACTAGCGGAAATACGCAGTATTTT
>TRBV6-1|NA|TRBJ1-1
CASSEMTGTPGEAFF
TGTGCCAGCAGTGAGATGACCGGGACTCCTGGGGAAGCTTTCTTT
>TRBV19|NA|TRBJ2-1
CASSPQGVPYNEQFF
TGTGCCAGTAGTCCCCAAGGGGTCCCCTACAATGAGCAGTTCTTC
>TRBV5-1|TRBD1|TRBJ2-3
CASSPHRGDTDTQYF
TGCGCCAGCAGCCCACACAGGGGGGACACAGATACGCAGTATTTT
>TRBV30|TRBD2|TRBJ2-1
CAWSLGTSGRVEFF
TGTGCCTGGAGTTTAGGGACTAGCGGGAGGGTGGAGTTCTTC
>TRBV7-2|TRBD1|TRBJ2-7
CASSSDRFSEQYF
TGTGCCAGCAGCTCGGACAGGTTCTCCGAGCAGTACTTC
>TRBV4-2|TRBD2|TRBJ2-7
CASSQTSVSSYEQYF
TGTGCCAGCAGCCAAACTAGCGTATCCTCCTACGAGCAGTACTTC
>TRBV6-5|TRBD1|TRBJ1-2
CASSYSNTGGVYGYTF
TGTGCCAGCAGTTACTCGAACACAGGGGGAGTCTATGGCTACACCTTC
>TRBV30|NA|TRBJ1-3
CAWSQRGLTGNTIYF
TGTGCCTGGAGTCAAAGAGGGCTTACTGGAAACACCATATATTTT
>TRBV30|TRBD1|TRBJ2-2
CAWNGGTGFLAGELFF
TGTGCCTGGAACGGCGGGACAGGGTTTTTGGCCGGGGAGCTGTTTTTT
>TRBV7-9|NA|TRBJ1-3
CASSLGGDTIYF
TGTGCCAGCAGCTTAGGGGGAGACACCATATATTTT
>TRBV9|NA|TRBJ1-2
CASSVSSGQGIGYTF
TGTGCCAGCAGCGTGAGCTCCGGGCAGGGGATCGGCTACACCTTC
>TRBV27|TRBD2|TRBJ2-5
CASSLAGAYIETQYF
TGTGCCAGCAGTTTAGCGGGAGCATATATCGAGACCCAGTACTTC
>TRBV28|TRBD2|TRBJ2-7
CASSTAGGPGEQYF
TGTGCCAGCAGTACGGCGGGAGGGCCGGGGGAGCAGTACTTC
>TRBV27|TRBD1|TRBJ1-2
CASSPRDSSRGGYTF
TGTGCCAGCAGTCCCCGGGACAGTAGTAGAGGCGGCTACACCTTC
>TRBV19|NA|TRBJ1-2
CASSIREGPPWYGYTF
TGTGCCAGTAGTATAAGGGAGGGGCCACCGTGGTATGGCTACACCTTC
>TRBV4-3|TRBD1|TRBJ1-5
CASSQGGTGADQPQHF
TGCGCCAGCAGCCAGGGGGGGACAGGGGCTGACCAGCCCCAGCATTTT
>TRBV9|TRBD1|TRBJ1-2
CASSVVAGGNYGYTF
TGTGCCAGCAGCGTAGTGGCAGGGGGTAACTATGGCTACACCTTC
>TRBV4-1|NA|TRBJ2-5
CASSQDGGGLVAQYF
TGCGCCAGCAGCCAAGACGGCGGGGGCCTAGTAGCGCAGTACTTC
>TRBV9|TRBD1|TRBJ1-4
CASSGQGGLGEKLFF
TGTGCCAGCAGCGGACAGGGGGGCTTAGGCGAAAAACTGTTTTTT
>TRBV9|TRBD2|TRBJ2-7
CASSPGPLGRDEQYF
TGTGCCAGCAGTCCAGGCCCCCTAGGGAGGGACGAGCAGTACTTC
>TRBV2|TRBD2|TRBJ2-5
CASRWLAAGEETQYF
TGTGCCAGCAGATGGCTAGCGGCGGGGGAGGAGACCCAGTACTTC
>TRBV29-1|TRBD2|TRBJ2-3
CSVEVWLAGGADTQYF
TGCAGCGTTGAAGTTTGGCTAGCGGGGGGAGCGGATACGCAGTATTTT
>TRBV5-1|NA|TRBJ2-1
CASSPTNSYNEQFF
TGCGCCTCCTCCCCCACTAACTCCTACAATGAGCAGTTCTTC
>TRBV18|NA|TRBJ1-6
CASSPRFSDSPLHF
TGTGCCAGCTCACCCCGTTTTTCAGATTCACCCCTCCACTTT
>TRBV11-2|NA|TRBJ1-1
CASTPGEVDTEAFF
TGTGCCAGCACCCCAGGGGAAGTTGACACTGAAGCTTTCTTT
>TRBV30|NA|TRBJ1-1
CAWSLSTEAFF
TGTGCCTGGAGTCTTTCCACTGAAGCTTTCTTT
>TRBV6-1|NA|TRBJ2-3
CASSGTALTDTQYF
TGTGCCAGCAGTGGGACAGCCCTCACAGATACGCAGTATTTT
>TRBV10-1|NA|TRBJ2-7
CASSESGGSYEQYF
TGCGCCAGCAGTGAGTCGGGGGGTTCCTACGAGCAGTACTTC
>TRBV4-1|NA|TRBJ1-4
CASSQNNRDEREKLFF
TGCGCCAGCAGCCAAAATAACAGGGACGAACGGGAAAAACTGTTTTTT
>TRBV7-6|NA|TRBJ2-7
CASSPTETYEQYF
TGTGCCAGCAGCCCTACAGAGACCTACGAGCAGTACTTC
>TRBV4-3|NA|TRBJ2-2
CASSQRFGTGELFF
TGCGCCAGCAGCCAGAGATTTGGCACCGGGGAGCTGTTTTTT
>TRBV30|NA|TRBJ1-3
CAGSFGKIGGNTIYF
TGTGCCGGGAGTTTCGGGAAGATCGGAGGAAACACCATATATTTT
>TRBV27|NA|TRBJ1-1
CASRLTGSNTEAFF
TGTGCCAGCAGATTGACTGGATCAAACACTGAAGCTTTCTTT
>TRBV5-5|NA|TRBJ1-2
CASSLETGYGYTF
TGTGCCAGCAGCTTAGAGACAGGCTATGGCTACACCTTC
>TRBV10-3|TRBD2|TRBJ2-2
CAISATSGSRDTGELFF
TGTGCCATCAGTGCAACTAGCGGGAGTCGGGACACCGGGGAGCTGTTTTTT
>TRBV28|NA|TRBJ1-1
CASNFNPGENTEAFF
TGTGCCAGCAACTTTAACCCAGGGGAGAACACTGAAGCTTTCTTT
>TRBV10-3|TRBD1|TRBJ1-1
CAISDDGRGLSEAFF
TGTGCCATCAGTGATGACGGCAGGGGGCTCTCTGAAGCTTTCTTT
>TRBV18|NA|TRBJ1-1
CASSPTIGDGGQKAFF
TGTGCCAGCTCACCAACGATCGGGGATGGCGGGCAAAAAGCTTTCTTT
>TRBV30|TRBD1|TRBJ2-7
CAWGGQGKYEQYF
TGTGCCTGGGGGGGACAGGGGAAGTACGAGCAGTACTTC
>TRBV6-5|TRBD1|TRBJ1-2
CASSYSPGQGLGYTF
TGTGCCAGCAGTTACTCGCCGGGACAGGGGTTGGGCTACACCTTC
>TRBV5-1|TRBD1|TRBJ2-7
CASSRDSHEQYF
TGCGCCAGCAGCCGGGACAGCCACGAGCAGTACTTC
>TRBV11-2|TRBD1|TRBJ2-6
CASRTGGHSGANVLTF
TGTGCCAGCAGGACAGGGGGCCACTCTGGGGCCAACGTCCTGACTTTC